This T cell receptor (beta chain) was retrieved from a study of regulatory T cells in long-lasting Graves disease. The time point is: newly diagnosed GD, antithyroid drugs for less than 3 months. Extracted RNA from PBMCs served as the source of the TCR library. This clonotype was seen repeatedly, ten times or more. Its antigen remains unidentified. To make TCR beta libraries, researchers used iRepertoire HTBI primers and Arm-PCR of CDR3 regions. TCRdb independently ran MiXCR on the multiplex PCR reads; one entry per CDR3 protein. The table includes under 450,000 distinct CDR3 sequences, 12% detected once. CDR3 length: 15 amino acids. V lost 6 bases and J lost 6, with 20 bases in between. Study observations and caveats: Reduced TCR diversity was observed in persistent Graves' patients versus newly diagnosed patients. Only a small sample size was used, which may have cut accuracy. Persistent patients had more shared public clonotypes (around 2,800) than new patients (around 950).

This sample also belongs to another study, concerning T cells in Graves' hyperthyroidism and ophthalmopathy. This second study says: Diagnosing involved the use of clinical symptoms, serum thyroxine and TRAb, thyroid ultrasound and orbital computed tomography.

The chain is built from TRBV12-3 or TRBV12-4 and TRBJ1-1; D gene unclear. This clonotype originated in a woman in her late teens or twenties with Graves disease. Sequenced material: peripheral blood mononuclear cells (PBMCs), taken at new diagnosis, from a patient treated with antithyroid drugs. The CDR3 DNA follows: TGTGCCAGCAGCCCCTCCTCAACTCTCCTACCTGAAGCTTTCTTT. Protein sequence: CASSPSSTLLPEAFF.